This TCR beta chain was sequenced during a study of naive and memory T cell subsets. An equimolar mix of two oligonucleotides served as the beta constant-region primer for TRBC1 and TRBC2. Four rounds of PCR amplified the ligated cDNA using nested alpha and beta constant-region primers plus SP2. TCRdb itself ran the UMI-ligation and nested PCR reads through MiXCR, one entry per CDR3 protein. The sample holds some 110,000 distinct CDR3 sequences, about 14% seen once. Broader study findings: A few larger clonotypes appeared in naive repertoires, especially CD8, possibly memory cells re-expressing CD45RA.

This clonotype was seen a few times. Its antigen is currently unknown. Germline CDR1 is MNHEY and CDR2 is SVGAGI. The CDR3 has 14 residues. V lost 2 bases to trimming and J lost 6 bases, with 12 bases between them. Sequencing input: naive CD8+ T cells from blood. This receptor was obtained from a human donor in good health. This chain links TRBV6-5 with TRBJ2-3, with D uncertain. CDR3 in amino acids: CASSYGSISDTQYF. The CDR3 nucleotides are TGTGCCAGCAGTTACGGATCCATATCGGATACGCAGTATTTT.